The TCR beta chain under discussion was sequenced for a study of regulatory T cells in long-lasting Graves disease. Looking at the study overall: Patients with new Graves' disease had used antithyroid drugs below 3 months. Study-wide results and limits: Compared with new cases, persistent Graves' patients showed reduced TCR diversity.

With 1 base removed from V and 4 bases from J, the gap between germline ends came to 6 bases. This CDR3 spans 12 amino acids. The germline CDR1 and CDR2 sequences are SGHDT and YYEEEE. This clonotype was seen ten or more times. What it binds is unknown. Noted time point: newly diagnosed GD, antithyroid drugs for less than 3 months. The TCR library used RNA extracted from PBMCs. Each of the patients was recruited from an endocrinology department situated in Xi'an, China. Through Arm-PCR of CDR3 regions and iRepertoire HTBI primers, TCR beta libraries were built. TCRdb re-called the multiplex PCR reads with MiXCR, one entry per CDR3 protein. This repertoire shows about 470,000 distinct CDR3 sequences, more than 12% found once; its top ten account for over 15%. This same sample was also part of a study on T cells in Graves' hyperthyroidism and ophthalmopathy. That source adds: Ophthalmopathy and stable hyperthyroidism were told apart by a 13 V-J model.

This clonotype was obtained from a woman aged 25 to 39 with Graves disease. Sequences were derived from peripheral blood mononuclear cells (PBMCs), sampled at new diagnosis, from a patient treated with antithyroid drugs. The chain carries TRBV5-6 and TRBJ2-7; no definite D call. CDR3 region: CASSLLRYEQYF. The CDR3 nucleotides read TGTGCCAGCAGCTTGTTGCGATACGAGCAGTACTTC.